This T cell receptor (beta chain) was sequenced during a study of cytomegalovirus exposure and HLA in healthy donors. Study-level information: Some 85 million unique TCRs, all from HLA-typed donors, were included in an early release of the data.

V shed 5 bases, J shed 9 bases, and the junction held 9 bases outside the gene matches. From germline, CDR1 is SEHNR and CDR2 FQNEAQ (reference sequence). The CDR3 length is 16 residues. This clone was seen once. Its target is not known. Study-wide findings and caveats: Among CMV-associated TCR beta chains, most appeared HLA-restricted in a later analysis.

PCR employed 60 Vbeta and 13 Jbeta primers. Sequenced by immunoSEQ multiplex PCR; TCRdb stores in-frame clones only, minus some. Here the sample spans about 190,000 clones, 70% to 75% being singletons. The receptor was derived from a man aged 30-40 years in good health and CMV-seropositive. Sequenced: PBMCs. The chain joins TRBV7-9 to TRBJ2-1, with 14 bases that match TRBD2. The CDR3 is CASSRGTSGSMGEQFF. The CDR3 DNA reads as TGTGCCAGCAGCCGGGGGACTAGCGGGAGTATGGGTGAGCAGTTCTTC.